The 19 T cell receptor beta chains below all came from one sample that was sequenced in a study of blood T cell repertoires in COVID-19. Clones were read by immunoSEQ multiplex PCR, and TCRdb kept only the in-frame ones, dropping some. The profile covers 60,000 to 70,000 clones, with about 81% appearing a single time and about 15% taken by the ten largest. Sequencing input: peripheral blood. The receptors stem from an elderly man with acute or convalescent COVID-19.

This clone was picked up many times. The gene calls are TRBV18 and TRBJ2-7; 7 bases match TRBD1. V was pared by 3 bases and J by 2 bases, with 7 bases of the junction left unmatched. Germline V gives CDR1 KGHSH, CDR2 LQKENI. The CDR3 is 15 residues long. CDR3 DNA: TGTGCCAGCTCACCCACAACAGGGGCAACCTACGAGCAGTACTTC. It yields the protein CASSPTTGATYEQYF.

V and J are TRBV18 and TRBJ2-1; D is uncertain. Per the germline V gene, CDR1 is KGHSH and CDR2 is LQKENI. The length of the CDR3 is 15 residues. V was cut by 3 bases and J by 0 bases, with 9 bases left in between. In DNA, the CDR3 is TGTGCCAGCTCACCCTCTCTAAGCTCCTACAATGAGCAGTTCTTC. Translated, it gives CASSPSLSSYNEQFF.

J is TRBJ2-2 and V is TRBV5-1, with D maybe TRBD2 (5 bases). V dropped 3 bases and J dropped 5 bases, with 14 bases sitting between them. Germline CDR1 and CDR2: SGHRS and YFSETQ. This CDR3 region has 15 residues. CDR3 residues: CASSSEGGRTGELFF. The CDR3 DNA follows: TGCGCCAGCAGCTCCGAGGGTGGGCGGACCGGGGAGCTGTTTTTT.

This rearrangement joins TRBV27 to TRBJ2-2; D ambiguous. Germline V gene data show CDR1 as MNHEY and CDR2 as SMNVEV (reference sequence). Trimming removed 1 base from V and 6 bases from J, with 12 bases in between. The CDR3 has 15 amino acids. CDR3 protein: CASSLFESKPGELFF. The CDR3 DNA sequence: TGTGCCAGCAGTTTATTTGAGTCAAAACCCGGGGAGCTGTTTTTT.

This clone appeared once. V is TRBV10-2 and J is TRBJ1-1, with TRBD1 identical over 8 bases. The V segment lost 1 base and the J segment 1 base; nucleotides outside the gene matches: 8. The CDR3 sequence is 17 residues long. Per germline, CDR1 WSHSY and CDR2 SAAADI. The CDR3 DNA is TGCGCCAGCAGTGAGTGGGGAGGGACAGGAAGGAACACTGAAGCTTTCTTT. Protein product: CASSEWGGTGRNTEAFF.

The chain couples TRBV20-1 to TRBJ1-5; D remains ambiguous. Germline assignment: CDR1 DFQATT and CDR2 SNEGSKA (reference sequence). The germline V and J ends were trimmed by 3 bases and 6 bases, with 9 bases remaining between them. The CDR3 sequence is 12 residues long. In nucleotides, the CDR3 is TGCAGTGCTAGTGACGGTGGTCAGCCCCAGCATTTT. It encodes CSASDGGQPQHF.

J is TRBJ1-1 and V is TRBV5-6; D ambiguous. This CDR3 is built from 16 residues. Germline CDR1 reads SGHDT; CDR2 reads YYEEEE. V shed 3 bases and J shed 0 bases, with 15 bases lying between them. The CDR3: CASSSIRAIVNTEAFF. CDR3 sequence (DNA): TGTGCCAGCAGCTCAATCCGCGCGATAGTGAACACTGAAGCTTTCTTT.

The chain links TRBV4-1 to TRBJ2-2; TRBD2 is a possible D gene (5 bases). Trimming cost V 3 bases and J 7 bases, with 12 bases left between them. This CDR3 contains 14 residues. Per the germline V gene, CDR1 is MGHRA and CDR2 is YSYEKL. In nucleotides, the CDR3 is TGCGCCAGCAGCCAGTTTCCGGGGAGCGGGGAGCTGTTTTTT. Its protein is CASSQFPGSGELFF.

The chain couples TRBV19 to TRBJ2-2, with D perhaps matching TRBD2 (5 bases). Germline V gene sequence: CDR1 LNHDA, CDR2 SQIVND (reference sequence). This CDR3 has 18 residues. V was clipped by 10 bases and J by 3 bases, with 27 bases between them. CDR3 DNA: TGTGCCACGCTAGTCTCCCTAACGGGGTCCCAGGACACCGGGGAGCTGTTTTTT. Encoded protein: CATLVSLTGSQDTGELFF.

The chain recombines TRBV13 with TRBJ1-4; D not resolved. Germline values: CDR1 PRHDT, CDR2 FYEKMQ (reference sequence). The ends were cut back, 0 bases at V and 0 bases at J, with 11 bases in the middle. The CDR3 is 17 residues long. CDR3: CASSLGPGFSTNEKLFF. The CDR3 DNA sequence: TGTGCCAGCAGCTTAGGTCCAGGATTTTCAACTAATGAAAAACTGTTTTTT. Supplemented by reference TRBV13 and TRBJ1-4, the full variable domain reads AAGVIQSPRHLIKEKRETATLKCYPIPRHDTVYWYQQGPGQDPQFLISFYEKMQSDKGSIPDRFSAQQFSDYHSELNMSSLELGDSALYFCASSLGPGFSTNEKLFFGSGTQLSVL.

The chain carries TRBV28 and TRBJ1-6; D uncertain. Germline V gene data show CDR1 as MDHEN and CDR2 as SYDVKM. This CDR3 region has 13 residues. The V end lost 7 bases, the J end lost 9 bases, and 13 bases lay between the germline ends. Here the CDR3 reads CASMLGVGSPLHF. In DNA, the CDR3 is TGTGCCAGCATGCTCGGGGTGGGTTCACCCCTCCACTTT.

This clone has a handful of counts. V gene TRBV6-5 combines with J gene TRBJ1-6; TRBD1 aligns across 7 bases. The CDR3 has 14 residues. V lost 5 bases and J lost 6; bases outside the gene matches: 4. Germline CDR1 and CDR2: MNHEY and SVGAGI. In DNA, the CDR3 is TGTGCCAGCAGTCGACAGGGCCGTAATTCACCCCTCCACTTT. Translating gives CASSRQGRNSPLHF.

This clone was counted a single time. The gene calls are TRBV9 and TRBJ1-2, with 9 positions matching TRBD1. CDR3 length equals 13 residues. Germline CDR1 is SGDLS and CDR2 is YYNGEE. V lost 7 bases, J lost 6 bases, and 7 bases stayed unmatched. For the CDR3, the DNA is TGTGCCAGCCGGTTGGGGGACAGGGATGGCTACACCTTC. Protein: CASRLGDRDGYTF.

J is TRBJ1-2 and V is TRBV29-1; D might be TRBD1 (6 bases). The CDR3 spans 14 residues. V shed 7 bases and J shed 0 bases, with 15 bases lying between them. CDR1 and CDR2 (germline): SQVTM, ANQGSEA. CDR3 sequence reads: CSGDTGTTNYGYTF. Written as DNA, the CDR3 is TGCAGCGGGGACACGGGCACTACTAACTATGGCTACACCTTC.

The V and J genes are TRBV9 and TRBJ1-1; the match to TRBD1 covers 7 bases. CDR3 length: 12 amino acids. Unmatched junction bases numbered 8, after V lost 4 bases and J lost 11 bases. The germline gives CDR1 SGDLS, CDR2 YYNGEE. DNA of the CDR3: TGTGCCAGCAGCTCTCTAGGGGGCCAGGCTTTCTTT. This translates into CASSSLGGQAFF.

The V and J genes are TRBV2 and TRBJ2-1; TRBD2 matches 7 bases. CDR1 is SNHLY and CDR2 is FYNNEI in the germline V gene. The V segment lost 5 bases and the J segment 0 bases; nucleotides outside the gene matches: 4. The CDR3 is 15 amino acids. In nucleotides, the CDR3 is TGTGCCAGCAGTATGCTAGCGGACTCCTACAATGAGCAGTTCTTC. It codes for CASSMLADSYNEQFF.

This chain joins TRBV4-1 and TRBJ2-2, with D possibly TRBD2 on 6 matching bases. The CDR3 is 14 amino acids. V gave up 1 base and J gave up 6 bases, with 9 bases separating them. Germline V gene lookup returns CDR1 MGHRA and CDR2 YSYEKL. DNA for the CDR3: TGCGCCAGCAGCCAAGTGGCTAGCGCCGGGGAGCTGTTTTTT. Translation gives CASSQVASAGELFF.

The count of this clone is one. The CDR3 protein is CATSEGTGINQPQHF. The CDR3 DNA sequence: TGTGCCACCAGTGAAGGGACAGGAATTAATCAGCCCCAGCATTTT. V is TRBV24-1 and J is TRBJ1-5; TRBD1 matches at 8 bases. From germline, CDR1 is KGHDR and CDR2 SFDVKD. J was trimmed by 4 bases and V by 4 bases; bases with no gene match: 5. This CDR3 has 15 amino acids.

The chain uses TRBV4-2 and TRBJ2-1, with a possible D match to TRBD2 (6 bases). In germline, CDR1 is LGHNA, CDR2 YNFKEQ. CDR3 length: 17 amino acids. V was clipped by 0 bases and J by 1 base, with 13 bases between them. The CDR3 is CASSQDLRGLSYNEQFF. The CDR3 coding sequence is TGTGCCAGCAGCCAAGATTTGCGGGGCCTATCCTACAATGAGCAGTTCTTC.